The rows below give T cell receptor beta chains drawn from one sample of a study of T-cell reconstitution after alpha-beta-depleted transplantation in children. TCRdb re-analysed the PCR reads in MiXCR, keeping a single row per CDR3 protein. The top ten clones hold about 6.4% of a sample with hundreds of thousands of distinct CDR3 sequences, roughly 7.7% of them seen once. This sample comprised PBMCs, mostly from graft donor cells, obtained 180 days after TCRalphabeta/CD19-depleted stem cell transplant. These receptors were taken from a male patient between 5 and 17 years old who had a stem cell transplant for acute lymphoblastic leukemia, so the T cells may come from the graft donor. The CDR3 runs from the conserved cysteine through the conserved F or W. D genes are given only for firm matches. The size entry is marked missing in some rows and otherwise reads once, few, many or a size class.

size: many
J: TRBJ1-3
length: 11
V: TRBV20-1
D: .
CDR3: CSLKWRNTIYF
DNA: TGCAGCCTGAAATGGAGAAACACCATATATTTT

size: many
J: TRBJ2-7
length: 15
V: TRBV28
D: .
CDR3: CASSYPGIPSYEQYF
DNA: TGTGCCAGCAGTTACCCAGGCATACCATCTTACGAGCAGTACTTC

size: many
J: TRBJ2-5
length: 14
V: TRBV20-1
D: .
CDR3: CSARDPDRWETQYF
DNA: TGCAGTGCTAGAGATCCCGACAGGTGGGAGACCCAGTACTTC

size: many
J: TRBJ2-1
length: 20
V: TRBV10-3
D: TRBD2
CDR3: CAISESIRPTSGRAANEQFF
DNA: TGTGCCATCAGTGAGTCGATCCGGCCGACTAGCGGGAGGGCGGCCAATGAGCAGTTCTTC

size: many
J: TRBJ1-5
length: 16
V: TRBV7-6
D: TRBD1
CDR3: CASSSLPDRGNQPQHF
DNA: TGTGCCAGCAGCTCTCTTCCGGACAGGGGCAATCAGCCCCAGCATTTT

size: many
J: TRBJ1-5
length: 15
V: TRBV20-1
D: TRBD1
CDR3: CSAESRDRGNQPQHF
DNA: TGCAGTGCTGAGTCCCGGGACAGGGGGAATCAGCCCCAGCATTTT

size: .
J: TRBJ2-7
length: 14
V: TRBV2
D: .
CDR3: CASSGAGLPREQYF
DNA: TGTGCCAGCAGTGGCGCCGGACTACCTCGGGAGCAGTACTTC

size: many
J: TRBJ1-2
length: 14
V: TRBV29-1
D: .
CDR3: CIVEDPESNYGYTF
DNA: TGCATCGTTGAAGATCCAGAGTCTAACTATGGCTACACCTTC

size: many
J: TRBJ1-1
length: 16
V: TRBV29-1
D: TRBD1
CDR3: CSVEVIRGRGDTEAFF
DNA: TGCAGCGTTGAAGTTATAAGGGGGCGCGGGGACACTGAAGCTTTCTTT

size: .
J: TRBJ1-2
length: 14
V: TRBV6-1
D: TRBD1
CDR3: CASSERGDRDGYTF
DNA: TGTGCCAGCAGTGAAAGGGGAGACAGGGATGGCTACACCTTC

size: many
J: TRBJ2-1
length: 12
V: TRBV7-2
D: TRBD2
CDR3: CASSFLAGKQFF
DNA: TGTGCCAGCAGCTTCCTAGCGGGGAAGCAGTTCTTC

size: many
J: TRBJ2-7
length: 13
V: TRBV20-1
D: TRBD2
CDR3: CSAGTSGPYEQYF
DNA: TGCAGTGCCGGGACTAGCGGACCCTACGAGCAGTACTTC

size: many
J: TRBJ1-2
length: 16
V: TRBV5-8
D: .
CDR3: CASSQQLGYSRYGYTF
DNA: TGTGCCAGCAGCCAACAACTGGGTTACTCCCGCTATGGCTACACCTTC

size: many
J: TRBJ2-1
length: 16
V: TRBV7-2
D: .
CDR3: CASSLRPGRDYNEQFF
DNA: TGTGCCAGCAGCTTAAGGCCGGGGCGGGACTACAATGAGCAGTTCTTC

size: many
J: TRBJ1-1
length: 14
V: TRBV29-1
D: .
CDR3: CSVEYSSRNTEAFF
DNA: TGCAGCGTTGAATACAGTTCGCGTAACACTGAAGCTTTCTTT

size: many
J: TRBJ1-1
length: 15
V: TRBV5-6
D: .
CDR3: CASSLVVMLNTEAFF
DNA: TGTGCCAGCAGCTTGGTCGTTATGTTGAACACTGAAGCTTTCTTT

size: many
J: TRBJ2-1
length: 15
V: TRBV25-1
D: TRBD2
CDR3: CASSAPGLSYNEQFF
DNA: TGTGCCAGCAGTGCCCCGGGACTATCCTACAATGAGCAGTTCTTC

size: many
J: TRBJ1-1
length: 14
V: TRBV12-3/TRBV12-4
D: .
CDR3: CASTPVRRLTEAFF
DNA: TGTGCCAGCACCCCTGTGAGACGGCTCACTGAAGCTTTCTTT

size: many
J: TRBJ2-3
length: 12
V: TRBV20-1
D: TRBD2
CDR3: CSEAGLTDTQYF
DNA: TGCAGTGAAGCGGGACTCACAGATACGCAGTATTTT

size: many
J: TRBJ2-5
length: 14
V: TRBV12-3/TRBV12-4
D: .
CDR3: CASSSGTLQETQYF
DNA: TGTGCCAGCAGTTCCGGGACACTGCAAGAGACCCAGTACTTC

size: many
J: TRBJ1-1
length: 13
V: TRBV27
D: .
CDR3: CASRPTGRTEAFF
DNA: TGTGCCAGCAGACCCACAGGACGTACTGAAGCTTTCTTT

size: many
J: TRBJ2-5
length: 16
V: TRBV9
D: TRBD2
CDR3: CASSVAPAGGKETQYF
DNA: TGTGCCAGCAGCGTAGCCCCGGCGGGGGGGAAAGAGACCCAGTACTTC

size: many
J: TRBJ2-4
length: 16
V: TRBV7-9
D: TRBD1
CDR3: CASSPPGGRAKNIQYF
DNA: TGTGCCAGCAGCCCCCCAGGGGGTCGGGCCAAAAACATTCAGTACTTC

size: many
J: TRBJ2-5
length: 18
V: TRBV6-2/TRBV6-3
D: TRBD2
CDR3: CASSYSHMDIAGEETQYF
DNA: TGTGCCAGCAGTTACTCCCACATGGATATAGCGGGAGAAGAGACCCAGTACTTC

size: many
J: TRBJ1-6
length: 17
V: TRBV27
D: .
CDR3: CASSNVPGSSYNSPLHF
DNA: TGTGCCAGCAGTAACGTCCCGGGGAGCTCCTATAATTCACCCCTCCACTTT

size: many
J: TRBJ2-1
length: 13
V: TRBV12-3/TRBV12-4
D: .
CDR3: CASSRRQGGEQFF
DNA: TGTGCCAGCAGCAGACGCCAGGGAGGTGAGCAGTTCTTC

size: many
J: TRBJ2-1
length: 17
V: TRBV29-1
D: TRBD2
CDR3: CSVVKREGLSTANEQFF
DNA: TGCAGCGTTGTAAAGCGGGAGGGCCTCAGCACGGCCAATGAGCAGTTCTTC

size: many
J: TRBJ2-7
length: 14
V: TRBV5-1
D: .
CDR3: CASSLVGLGYEQYF
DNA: TGCGCCAGCAGCTTGGTAGGATTGGGCTACGAGCAGTACTTC

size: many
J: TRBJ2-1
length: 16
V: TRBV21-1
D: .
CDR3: CASSKDLVLSHNEQFF
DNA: TGTGCCAGCAGCAAGGACCTAGTCCTCTCCCACAATGAGCAGTTCTTC

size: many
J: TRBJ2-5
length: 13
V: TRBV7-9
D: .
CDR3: CASSFGIRETQYF
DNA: TGTGCCAGCAGCTTCGGGATTCGGGAGACCCAGTACTTC

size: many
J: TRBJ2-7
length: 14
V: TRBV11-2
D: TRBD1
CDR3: CASSLGTGTYEQYF
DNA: TGTGCCAGCAGCCTAGGGACAGGGACCTACGAGCAGTACTTC

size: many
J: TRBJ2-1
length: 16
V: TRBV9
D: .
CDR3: CASSVAGGRSYNEQFF
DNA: TGTGCCAGCAGCGTAGCGGGGGGCCGATCCTACAATGAGCAGTTCTTC

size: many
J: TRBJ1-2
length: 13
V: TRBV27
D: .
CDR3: CASSRTVGYGYTF
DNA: TGTGCCAGCAGTCGAACCGTGGGCTATGGCTACACCTTC

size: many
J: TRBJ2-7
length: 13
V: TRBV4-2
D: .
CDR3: CASSLGLAREQYF
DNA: TGTGCCAGCAGCCTCGGACTCGCTAGGGAGCAGTACTTC

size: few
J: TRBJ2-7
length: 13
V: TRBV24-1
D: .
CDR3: CATSGGALGEQYF
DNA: TGTGCCACCAGTGGGGGCGCCCTAGGCGAGCAGTACTTC

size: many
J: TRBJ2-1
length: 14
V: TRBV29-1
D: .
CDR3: CSAEAGLGPNEQFF
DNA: TGCAGCGCCGAGGCCGGTCTTGGACCCAATGAGCAGTTCTTC

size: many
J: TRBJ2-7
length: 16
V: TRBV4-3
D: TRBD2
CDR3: CASSQDWTRGGYEQYF
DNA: TGCGCCAGCAGCCAAGATTGGACTAGGGGAGGCTACGAGCAGTACTTC

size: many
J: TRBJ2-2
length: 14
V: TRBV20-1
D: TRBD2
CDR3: CSARGGGDTGELFF
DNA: TGCAGTGCTAGAGGCGGGGGGGACACCGGGGAGCTGTTTTTT

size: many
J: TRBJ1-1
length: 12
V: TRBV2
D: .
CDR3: CASRVVNTEAFF
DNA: TGTGCCAGCAGGGTTGTGAACACTGAAGCTTTCTTT

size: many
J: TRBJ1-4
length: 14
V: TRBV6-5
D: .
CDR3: CASSSTGTGEKLFF
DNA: TGTGCCAGCAGTTCAACAGGGACTGGGGAAAAACTGTTTTTT

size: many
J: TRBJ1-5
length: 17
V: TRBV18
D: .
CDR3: CASSSGIGGLSNQPQHF
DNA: TGTGCCAGCTCATCAGGGATTGGGGGATTAAGCAATCAGCCCCAGCATTTT

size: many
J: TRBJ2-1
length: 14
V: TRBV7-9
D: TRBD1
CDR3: CASRTGQGVDEQFF
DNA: TGTGCCAGCCGGACGGGACAGGGCGTGGATGAGCAGTTCTTC

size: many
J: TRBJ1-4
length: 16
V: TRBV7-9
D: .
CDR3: CASSPWDPTLGEKLFF
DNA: TGTGCCAGCAGCCCCTGGGACCCAACACTAGGGGAAAAACTGTTTTTT

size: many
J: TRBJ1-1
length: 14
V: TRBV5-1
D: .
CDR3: CASSLEFQNTEAFF
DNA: TGCGCCAGCAGCTTGGAGTTCCAGAACACTGAAGCTTTCTTT

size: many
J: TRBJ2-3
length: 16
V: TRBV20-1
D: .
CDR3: CSARDFRSTSTDTQYF
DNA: TGCAGTGCTAGAGATTTTAGGTCGACTAGCACAGATACGCAGTATTTT

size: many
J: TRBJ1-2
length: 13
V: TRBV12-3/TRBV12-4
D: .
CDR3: CASSFRRLYGYTF
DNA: TGTGCCAGCAGTTTCCGCAGACTCTATGGCTACACCTTC

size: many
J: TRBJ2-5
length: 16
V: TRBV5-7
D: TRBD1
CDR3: CASSVGQGAPRETQYF
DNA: TGTGCCAGCAGCGTTGGACAGGGGGCGCCCCGGGAGACCCAGTACTTC

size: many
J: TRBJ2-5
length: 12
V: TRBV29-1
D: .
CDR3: CSVEEQGETQYF
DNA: TGCAGCGTTGAAGAACAGGGAGAGACCCAGTACTTC

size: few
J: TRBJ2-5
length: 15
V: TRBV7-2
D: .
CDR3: CASSSMVGYQETQYF
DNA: TGTGCCAGCAGCTCGATGGTGGGGTACCAAGAGACCCAGTACTTC

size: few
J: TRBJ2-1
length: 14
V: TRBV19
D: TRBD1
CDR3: CASSIDLDRDEQFF
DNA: TGTGCCAGTAGTATAGATCTGGACAGGGATGAGCAGTTCTTC

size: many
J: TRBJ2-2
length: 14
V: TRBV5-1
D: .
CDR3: CASRADANTGELFF
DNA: TGCGCCAGCCGGGCGGACGCGAACACCGGGGAGCTGTTTTTT

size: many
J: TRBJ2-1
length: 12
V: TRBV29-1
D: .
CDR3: CSAGTNYNEQFF
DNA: TGCAGCGCCGGGACCAACTACAATGAGCAGTTCTTC

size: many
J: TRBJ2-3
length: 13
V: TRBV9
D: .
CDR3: CASSVTPGDTQYF
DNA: TGTGCCAGCAGCGTAACCCCAGGGGATACGCAGTATTTT

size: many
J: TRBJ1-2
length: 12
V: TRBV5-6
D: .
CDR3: CASSLTRYGYTF
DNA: TGTGCCAGCAGCCTGACAAGATATGGCTACACCTTC